A single sample gave rise to the 16 T cell receptor beta chains below, sequenced in a study of shared clonotypes between healthy human individuals. CD8 cells regarded as naive lacked CD45RO, were positively chosen for CCR7, and omitted terminally differentiated effector memory CD45RA+ cells. Using immunoSEQ multiplex PCR, the repertoire was profiled, and TCRdb retains in-frame clones only, with some absent. The sample carries around 2,000,000 clones, about 95% recorded once. Sequencing was performed on naive CD8+ T cells sorted from blood. All receptors come from a man younger than 35 in good health.

In the case of this clone: Other DNA variants within this sample encode the same CDR3. The genes are TRBV5-1 and TRBJ1-1; D is possibly TRBD1 (5 bases). CDR1 is SGHRS and CDR2 is YFSETQ in the germline V gene. V was shortened by 2 bases and J by 1 base, with 9 bases between the two germline ends. The length of the CDR3 is 14 residues. The chain's CDR3 is CASSFRDSNTEAFF. The CDR3 nucleotides are TGCGCCAGCAGCTTCCGGGACTCGAACACTGAAGCTTTCTTT. The variable domain in full, completed from reference TRBV5-1 and TRBJ1-1, reads KAGVTQTPRYLIKTRGQQVTLSCSPISGHRSVSWYQQTPGQGLQFLFEYFSETQRNKGNFPGRFSGRQFSNSRSEMNVSTLELGDSALYLCASSFRDSNTEAFFGQGTRLTVV.

The J gene is TRBJ1-2, the V gene TRBV7-9, with TRBD1 matching 8 bases. V lost 5 bases and J lost 8; bases outside the gene matches: 1. The CDR3 loop spans 11 amino acids. CDR1 is SEHNR and CDR2 is FQNEAQ in the germline V gene (reference sequence). CDR3 amino acids: CASSGQGGYTF. The CDR3, as DNA: TGTGCCAGCAGCGGACAGGGCGGCTACACCTTC.

The chain combines TRBV11-1 with TRBJ2-2; a weak D match, TRBD1 (5 bases). The CDR3 extends over 16 amino acids. Germline loops: CDR1 SGHAT, CDR2 FQDESV (reference sequence). V was clipped by 2 bases and J by 6 bases, with 16 bases between them. The CDR3 reads CASSLWAGPEAGELFF. As DNA, the CDR3 is TGTGCCAGCAGCTTATGGGCAGGGCCGGAAGCCGGGGAGCTGTTTTTT.

The count of this clone is one. The rearrangement uses TRBV5-6 and TRBJ1-2, with TRBD1 matching over 11 bases. CDR1 is SGHDT, CDR2 YYEEEE, per germline. With 3 bases clipped from V and 3 bases from J, the junction kept 4 bases outside the gene matches. The CDR3 contains 15 residues. CDR3 bases: TGTGCCAGCAGCTATGGACAGGGGGCAGACTATGGCTACACCTTC. Amino acid sequence: CASSYGQGADYGYTF.

The rearrangement links TRBV7-9 to TRBJ1-2; D is perhaps TRBD1 (5 bases). This CDR3 region has 15 residues. V lost 2 bases and J lost 3, with 13 bases in between. From germline, CDR1 is SEHNR and CDR2 FQNEAQ (reference sequence). CDR3 DNA: TGTGCCAGCAGCTTAATTGCAGGGTCGGACTATGGCTACACCTTC. Protein: CASSLIAGSDYGYTF.

This clone was detected once. V gene TRBV7-3 combines with J gene TRBJ2-1; 7 bases map to TRBD1. This CDR3 has 12 amino acids. Losses at the gene ends were 0 bases for V and 10 bases for J; bases not matched to a gene: 0. In germline, CDR1 is SGHTA, CDR2 FQGTGA. The CDR3 DNA sequence: TGTGCCAGCAGCTTAACAGGGGGCGAGCAGTTCTTC. It codes for CASSLTGGEQFF.

The chain joins TRBV9 to TRBJ1-6; 12 nucleotides line up with TRBD1. Per germline, CDR1 SGDLS and CDR2 YYNGEE. This CDR3 has 16 residues. The J segment lost 9 bases and the V segment lost 0 bases, leaving 4 bases of the junction unmatched. CDR3 protein: CASSVEGQGASSPLHF. The CDR3 nucleotides are TGTGCCAGCAGCGTAGAGGGACAGGGGGCCAGTTCACCCCTCCACTTT.

This clone was counted between two and nine times. The V and J genes are TRBV7-9 and TRBJ2-2; 9 nucleotides line up with TRBD1. Germline V gene lookup returns CDR1 SEHNR and CDR2 FQNEAQ (reference sequence). Trimming cost V 5 bases and J 4 bases; bases outside gene matches: 11. This CDR3 spans 17 amino acids. The CDR3 nucleotides are TGTGCCAGCAGCCTCTCCCCGGGACAGGGTCTCACCGGGGAGCTGTTTTTT. Protein: CASSLSPGQGLTGELFF.

V and J are TRBV4-1 and TRBJ2-7, with 7 bases that match TRBD2. Trimming at V came to 0 bases and at J to 1 base, leaving 6 bases not matched to a gene. In germline, CDR1 is MGHRA, CDR2 YSYEKL. The CDR3 extends over 16 amino acids. CDR3 protein: CASSQDHGGKSYEQYF. The CDR3 bases are TGCGCCAGCAGCCAAGATCACGGGGGGAAATCCTACGAGCAGTACTTC.

The rearrangement joins TRBV2 to TRBJ1-2, with D tentatively TRBD1 (5 bases). From germline, CDR1 is SNHLY and CDR2 FYNNEI. The V end lost 4 bases, the J end lost 8 bases, and 14 bases lay between the germline ends. The CDR3 totals 13 residues. The CDR3 is CASSARLGEGYTF. The CDR3 bases are TGTGCCAGCAGTGCAAGATTAGGGGAAGGCTACACCTTC.

V is TRBV7-9 and J is TRBJ1-5; TRBD1 matches at 7 bases. The V and J ends lost 4 bases and 5 bases, in that order; junction bases with no gene match: 8. The CDR3 is made up of 15 amino acids. CDR1 and CDR2 (germline): SEHNR, FQNEAQ (reference sequence). Here the CDR3 DNA reads TGTGCCAGCAGCTCCGACAGGGAGGTCGATCAGCCCCAGCATTTT. Amino acids: CASSSDREVDQPQHF.

The chain uses TRBV7-2 and TRBJ2-2; 9 bases align to TRBD2. Germline CDR1 SGHTA, CDR2 FQGNSA. The J segment lost 4 bases and the V segment lost 1 base, leaving 7 bases of the junction unmatched. The CDR3 has 17 residues. In DNA form, the CDR3 reads TGTGCCAGCAGCTTAGTGCCTAGCGGGGCAAGCACCGGGGAGCTGTTTTTT. The encoded protein is CASSLVPSGASTGELFF.

Remarks on this clone: The sample has other DNA sequences that encode this CDR3 too. The chain employs TRBV6-1 and TRBJ1-2; no firm D call. Trimming shortened V by 1 base and J by 2 bases, and 2 bases separated the two germline ends. CDR3 length: 12 amino acids. The germline V gene has CDR1 MNHNS and CDR2 SASEGT. The CDR3 sequence is CASSEGNYGYTF. In nucleotides, the CDR3 is TGTGCCAGCAGTGAAGGAAACTATGGCTACACCTTC.

The chain is built from TRBV4-1 and TRBJ1-2; D is unclear. Trimming shortened V by 0 bases and J by 9 bases, and 8 bases separated the two germline ends. Germline V gene data show CDR1 as MGHRA and CDR2 as YSYEKL. CDR3 size: 12 residues. The CDR3 sequence: CASSQELDSYTF. The CDR3 DNA is TGCGCCAGCAGCCAAGAGCTCGACAGCTACACCTTC.

The chain employs TRBV9 and TRBJ2-2; TRBD2 matches at 10 bases. V shed 4 bases, J shed 2 bases, and the junction held 8 bases outside the gene matches. The CDR3 length is 17 residues. Germline V gene sequence: CDR1 SGDLS, CDR2 YYNGEE. The CDR3 DNA is TGTGCCAGCAGCCCTAATCTAGCGGGAGTCAACACCGGGGAGCTGTTTTTT. Protein product: CASSPNLAGVNTGELFF.

The chain has TRBV4-3 and TRBJ2-7; 7 nucleotides line up with TRBD2. CDR3 size: 16 residues. V lost 0 bases and J lost 3; bases outside the gene matches: 8. Germline lookup yields CDR1 LGHNA and CDR2 YSLEER. The CDR3 loop is CASSQDPGEGYYEQYF. CDR3 sequence (DNA): TGCGCCAGCAGCCAAGACCCGGGGGAGGGCTACTACGAGCAGTACTTC.